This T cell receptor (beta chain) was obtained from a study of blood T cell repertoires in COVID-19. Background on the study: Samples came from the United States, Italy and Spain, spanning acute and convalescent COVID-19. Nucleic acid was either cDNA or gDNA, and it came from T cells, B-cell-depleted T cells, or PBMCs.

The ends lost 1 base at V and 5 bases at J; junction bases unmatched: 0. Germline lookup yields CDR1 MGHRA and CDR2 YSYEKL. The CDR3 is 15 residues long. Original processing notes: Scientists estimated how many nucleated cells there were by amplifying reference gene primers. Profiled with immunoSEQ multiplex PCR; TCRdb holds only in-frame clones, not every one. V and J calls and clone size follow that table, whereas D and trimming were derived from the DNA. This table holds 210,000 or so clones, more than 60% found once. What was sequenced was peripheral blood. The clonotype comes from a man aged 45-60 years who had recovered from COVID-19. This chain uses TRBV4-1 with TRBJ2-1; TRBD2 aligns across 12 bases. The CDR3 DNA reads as TGCGCCAGCAGCCAAGGGACTAGCGGGAACAATGAGCAGTTCTTC. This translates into CASSQGTSGNNEQFF.